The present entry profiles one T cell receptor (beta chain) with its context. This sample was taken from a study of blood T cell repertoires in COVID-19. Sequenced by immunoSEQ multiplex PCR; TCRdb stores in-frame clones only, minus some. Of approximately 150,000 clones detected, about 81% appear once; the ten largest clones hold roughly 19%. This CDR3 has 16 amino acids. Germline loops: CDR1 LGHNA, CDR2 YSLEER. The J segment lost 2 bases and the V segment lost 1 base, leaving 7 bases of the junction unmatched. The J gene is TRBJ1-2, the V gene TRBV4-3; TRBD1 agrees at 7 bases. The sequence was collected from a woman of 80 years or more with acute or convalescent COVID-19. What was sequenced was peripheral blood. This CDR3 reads CASSQVGGQRNYGYTF. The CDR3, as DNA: TGCGCCAGCAGCCAAGTAGGGGGACAGAGAAACTATGGCTACACCTTC.